This TCR beta chain was sequenced for a study of early stage breast cancer tumors. Trimming cost V 5 bases and J 3 bases, with 16 bases left between them. The germline gives CDR1 MNHNS, CDR2 SASEGT. The CDR3 length is 15 residues. The data were produced by immunoSEQ multiplex PCR, yet TCRdb's version contains in-frame clones alone and is incomplete. The data show some 72,000 clones, approximately 80% seen once. The source is a person between 55 and 70 years old with breast cancer. The V and J genes are TRBV6-1 and TRBJ1-2, with D tentatively TRBD1 (6 bases). Sequenced: blood. DNA for the CDR3: TGTGCCAGCAGTTCACGGACAGTGATTTACTATGGCTACACCTTC. Translation: CASSSRTVIYYGYTF.